This TCR beta chain was obtained from a study of a mutant IDH1 vaccine in newly diagnosed glioma. Looking at the study overall: Treated patients were roughly 60% male, around 38% female, mean age approximately 40 years. Beforehand, treatment had been radiotherapy, temozolomide, or both; the majority received both. Study conclusions and caveats: More than 80% of patients showed vaccine-induced immune responses across multiple MHC alleles. With respect to changes in top peripheral T cell clonotypes, pseudoprogression seemed unrelated.

The CDR3 covers 12 residues. Germline V gene data show CDR1 as MNHNS and CDR2 as SASEGT. Deletions cut 2 bases from V and 7 bases from J, with 8 bases between. Worth noting for this clone: Its target is unknown.

Time point of the sample: week 5, during vaccination. The investigators gave 300 ug of mutant IDH1 20-mer peptide in each vaccine dose, together with topical imiquimod. Clones were sequenced by immunoSEQ multiplex PCR, and TCRdb holds only the in-frame ones, with some missing. The repertoire includes some 60,000 clones, approximately 90% of them detected once, and about 4.2% sits in the top ten. This receptor was taken from a woman in her thirties or forties with glioma. The sample here was PBMCs, taken from a glioma patient whose treatment included an IDH1 peptide vaccine. This chain joins TRBV6-1 and TRBJ1-1; D unresolved. The CDR3 DNA reads as TGTGCCAGCAGTGAAATGCCGTATGAAGCTTTCTTT. Translated, it gives CASSEMPYEAFF.